Only one count was recorded for the clone carrying this TCR beta chain. The data derive from a study of blood T cell repertoires in COVID-19. Turning to the study itself: The United States, Italy and Spain provided the acute and convalescent COVID-19 samples.

CDR1 and CDR2 (germline): MDHEN, SYDVKM. CDR3 size: 13 residues. Trimming took 2 bases from V and 4 from J, leaving 9 bases between them. TCRdb's table, derived via immunoSEQ multiplex PCR, lists solely in-frame clones and lacks some. Here the sample spans 80,000 to 100,000 clones, over 75% being singletons. This chain connects TRBV28 to TRBJ2-7; D remains ambiguous. Sequenced input: peripheral blood. This receptor was taken from a woman older than 75 with active or convalescent COVID-19. The CDR3 protein is CASSLSTAYEQYF. CDR3 DNA: TGTGCCAGCAGTTTAAGCACAGCTTACGAGCAGTACTTC.